One sample yielded the 23 T cell receptor beta chains listed below, sequenced in a study of beta chain features in type 1 diabetes. General study findings and limits: All four CD4+ subsets from Type 1 diabetes patients carried moderately but significantly shorter TCRB CDR3s.

Their target antigens are unknown. Expressed TCRB transcripts got sequenced, as all isolated RNA was reverse transcribed. The method was immunoSEQ multiplex PCR; TCRdb's version includes in-frame clones alone and lacks a portion of them. The sample carries 600,000 to 750,000 clones, over 10% recorded once. Sequenced material: naive CD4+ T cells from blood. Receptors originate from a man aged 30 to 39 with type 1 diabetes.

This clone was detected a few times. This chain links TRBV7-9 with TRBJ2-5, with D unresolved. The CDR3 loop spans 13 amino acids. Between the trimmed V and J ends, which lost 11 bases and 2 bases, there was a span of 15 bases. CDR1 is SEHNR, CDR2 FQNEAQ, per germline (reference sequence). In DNA, the CDR3 is TGTGCCTTCCGCGGCGAGGATCAAGAGACCCAGTACTTC. This encodes CAFRGEDQETQYF.

Regarding this clone: Other DNA sequences of this sample code for an identical CDR3. V usage is TRBV4-3 and J usage is TRBJ1-4; 8 bases fit TRBD1. This CDR3 spans 15 amino acids. Looked up from germline, CDR1 is LGHNA and CDR2 is YSLEER. Unmatched junction bases numbered 2, after V lost 1 base and J lost 4 bases. CDR3 amino acids: CASSQGTGLNEKLFF. As DNA, the CDR3 is TGCGCCAGCAGCCAAGGGACAGGGCTTAATGAAAAACTGTTTTTT.

This clone came up a few times. The V call is TRBV9, the J call TRBJ2-1, with 13 bases identical to TRBD2. CDR3 length: 15 residues. Germline CDR1 is SGDLS and CDR2 is YYNGEE. After removal of 4 bases from V and 10 bases from J, the junction contained 8 bases not matched to a gene. CDR3 amino acids: CASSPRTSGGSEQFF. The CDR3 region has the DNA TGTGCCAGCAGCCCGAGGACTAGCGGGGGCTCGGAGCAGTTCTTC.

This clone was picked up a small number of times. This chain uses TRBV13 with TRBJ2-2; the D is unclear. Deletions cut 4 bases from V and 8 bases from J, with 20 bases between. The CDR3 is 16 amino acids. CDR1 and CDR2 (germline): PRHDT, FYEKMQ (reference sequence). The CDR3 DNA is TGTGCCAGCAGCTCGCCCCCGCATGGGAAGGAAGGGGAGCTGTTTTTT. Protein product: CASSSPPHGKEGELFF.

CDR3 sequence (DNA): TGTGCCAGCAGCTTAGGACTCGTCTCTGGGGCCAACGTCCTGACTTTC. Translating gives CASSLGLVSGANVLTF. The J gene is TRBJ2-6, the V gene TRBV13, with D unclear. CDR1 is PRHDT, CDR2 FYEKMQ, per germline (reference sequence). V was clipped by 0 bases and J by 0 bases, with 6 bases between them. The CDR3 consists of 16 residues.

This chain uses TRBV30 with TRBJ1-5; 8 bases map to TRBD1. The CDR3 runs 14 residues. Germline V gene sequence: CDR1 GTSNPN, CDR2 SVGIG (reference sequence). The trim removed 5 bases at V and 4 bases at J, leaving 7 bases unmatched. The CDR3 reads CAWSRGPGNQPQHF. Here the CDR3 DNA reads TGTGCCTGGTCCAGGGGGCCTGGGAATCAGCCCCAGCATTTT.

This clone was seen a few times. CDR3 DNA: TGTGCCTGGACGGGGACAGGGTACAATGAGCAGTTCTTC. Translation gives CAWTGTGYNEQFF. The gene calls are TRBV30 and TRBJ2-1, with TRBD1 matching 9 bases. The V and J ends lost 4 bases and 4 bases, in that order; junction bases with no gene match: 2. The V gene's germline CDR1 is GTSNPN and CDR2 SVGIG (reference sequence). CDR3 length equals 13 residues.

The V and J genes are TRBV5-8 and TRBJ2-6; unclear D gene. CDR3 size: 14 residues. Per germline, CDR1 SGHTS and CDR2 YDEGEE. Trimming removed 4 bases at V and 2 bases at J, with 7 bases between. CDR3 residues: CASSLTPGANVLTF. Written as DNA, the CDR3 is TGTGCCAGCAGCCTGACACCTGGGGCCAACGTCCTGACTTTC.

In its sample, this clone was seen a few times. J is TRBJ1-4 and V is TRBV30; TRBD1 matches at 7 bases. Per the germline V gene, CDR1 is GTSNPN and CDR2 is SVGIG (reference sequence). The CDR3 has 15 residues. The trim removed 0 bases at V and 4 bases at J, leaving 5 bases unmatched. The CDR3 reads CAWSVSQGVNEKLFF. The CDR3 DNA sequence: TGTGCCTGGAGTGTTTCTCAGGGGGTTAATGAAAAACTGTTTTTT.

This clone turned up a few times. This sample includes further DNA sequences coding for the same CDR3. The gene calls are TRBV18 and TRBJ2-5, with no clear D. Trimming left V 6 bases short and J 3 bases short, with 11 bases between. Germline CDR1 and CDR2: KGHSH and LQKENI. The CDR3 runs to 13 residues. The CDR3 DNA follows: TGTGCCAGCTCGCCCGACTTGAAAGAGACCCAGTACTTC. Its translation: CASSPDLKETQYF. The variable domain in full, with the rest retrieved from reference TRBV18 and TRBJ2-5, is NAGVMQNPRHLVRRRGQEARLRCSPMKGHSHVYWYRQLPEEGLKFMVYLQKENIIDESGMPKERFSAEFPKEGPSILRIQQVVRGDSAAYFCASSPDLKETQYFGPGTRLLVL.

The V gene is TRBV4-1, the J gene TRBJ1-1, with D perhaps matching TRBD1 (6 bases). The germline CDR1 and CDR2 sequences are MGHRA and YSYEKL. The CDR3 is 14 residues long. V lost 2 bases and J 5 bases, leaving 12 bases between the germline ends. DNA of the CDR3: TGCGCCAGCAGCCAACCTGACAGGATAACTGAAGCTTTCTTT. It is translated as CASSQPDRITEAFF.

The chain couples TRBV2 to TRBJ2-7; D uncertain. CDR1 is SNHLY, CDR2 FYNNEI, per germline. With 2 bases removed from V and 4 bases from J, the gap between germline ends came to 3 bases. The CDR3 is 11 amino acids. The CDR3 here is CASSERYEQYF. In DNA, the CDR3 is TGTGCCAGCAGTGAAAGGTACGAGCAGTACTTC.

J is TRBJ1-3 and V is TRBV15; D may be TRBD1 (6 bases). V dropped 1 base and J dropped 2 bases, with 9 bases sitting between them. The CDR3 covers 15 residues. Germline V lookup: CDR1 LNHNV, CDR2 YYDKDF (reference sequence). The chain's CDR3 is CATSRGRGAGNTIYF. CDR3 in DNA: TGTGCCACCAGCAGAGGAAGGGGGGCTGGAAACACCATATATTTT.

The DNA of the CDR3 is TGTGCCAGCAGCCAAGCCAGAAGGGAGACCCAGTACTTC. Residues: CASSQARRETQYF. The chain employs TRBV4-2 and TRBJ2-5; D remains unclear. Germline CDR1 is LGHNA and CDR2 is YNFKEQ. Trimming took 1 base from V and 5 from J, leaving 8 bases between them. CDR3 length: 13 residues.

This clone was counted a few times. This chain connects TRBV4-3 to TRBJ2-1, with 7 positions matching TRBD1. The V gene's germline CDR1 is LGHNA and CDR2 YSLEER. J was trimmed by 4 bases and V by 0 bases; bases with no gene match: 6. The CDR3 extends over 16 amino acids. CDR3 in DNA: TGCGCCAGCAGCCAAGAAGGGACAGAGCCTTACAATGAGCAGTTCTTC. Its translation is CASSQEGTEPYNEQFF.

This clone was counted between two and nine times. The chain recombines TRBV13 with TRBJ1-6, with 8 bases aligning to TRBD1. Germline V gene sequence: CDR1 PRHDT, CDR2 FYEKMQ (reference sequence). V trimming: 2 bases; J trimming: 13 bases; junction bases outside the gene matches: 10. The CDR3 totals 15 residues. Here the CDR3 reads CASSLRQGAQGPLHF. DNA of the CDR3: TGTGCCAGCAGCTTAAGGCAGGGGGCGCAGGGGCCCCTCCACTTT. Together with reference TRBV13 and TRBJ1-6, the CDR3 gives the full variable domain: AAGVIQSPRHLIKEKRETATLKCYPIPRHDTVYWYQQGPGQDPQFLISFYEKMQSDKGSIPDRFSAQQFSDYHSELNMSSLELGDSALYFCASSLRQGAQGPLHFGNGTRLTVT.

This CDR3 reads CASSSDLARGAQYF. The CDR3 DNA reads as TGTGCCAGCAGCTCTGATCTTGCTAGGGGGGCCCAGTACTTC. The genes are TRBV11-3 and TRBJ2-5, with D perhaps TRBD1 or TRBD2 (6 bases each). There are 14 residues in the CDR3. V lost 4 bases and J 9 bases, leaving 18 bases between the germline ends. Per germline, CDR1 SGHNT and CDR2 YENEEA. Full variable domain (outside the CDR3, taken from reference TRBV11-3 and TRBJ2-5): EAGVVQSPRYKIIEKKQPVAFWCNPISGHNTLYWYLQNLGQGPELLIRYENEEAVDDSQLPKDRFSAERLKGVDSTLKIQPAELGDSAVYLCASSSDLARGAQYFGPGTRLLVL.

The table lists this clone with a few counts. V and J are TRBV6-6 and TRBJ2-5; D not certain. Trimming removed 4 bases from V and 3 bases from J, with 9 bases in between. The germline CDR1 and CDR2 sequences are MNHNY and SVGAGI (reference sequence). The CDR3 runs 13 residues. The CDR3 here is CASSFRLEETQYF. The DNA for the CDR3 is TGTGCCAGCAGTTTCAGACTGGAAGAGACCCAGTACTTC.

The chain links TRBV28 to TRBJ2-4, with 14 bases aligning to TRBD2. Trimming at V came to 3 bases and at J to 7 bases, leaving 2 bases not matched to a gene. From germline, CDR1 is MDHEN and CDR2 SYDVKM. The CDR3 has 15 amino acids. The CDR3, as DNA: TGTGCCAGCAGTTTGCGGACTAGCGGGGGGAACATTCAGTACTTC. Translating gives CASSLRTSGGNIQYF.

Only a few counts were recorded for this clone. The chain combines TRBV19 with TRBJ2-3, with 8 nucleotides matching TRBD1. The V and J ends lost 5 bases and 4 bases, in that order; junction bases with no gene match: 8. There are 15 residues in the CDR3. The germline CDR1 and CDR2 sequences are LNHDA and SQIVND (reference sequence). The CDR3 loop is CASSPGQGSSDTQYF. The CDR3, as DNA: TGTGCCAGTAGTCCCGGACAGGGTTCCTCAGATACGCAGTATTTT.

This chain links TRBV29-1 with TRBJ1-1; 8 nucleotides match TRBD1. The CDR3 contains 15 residues. CDR1 is SQVTM and CDR2 is ANQGSEA in the germline V gene. J gave up 5 bases and V 2 bases, and 10 bases lay outside the gene matches. The CDR3 protein is CSVELRGQGWTEAFF. CDR3 DNA sequence: TGCAGCGTTGAACTAAGAGGACAGGGATGGACTGAAGCTTTCTTT.

The V and J genes are TRBV5-1 and TRBJ1-5, with D unresolved. This CDR3 region has 13 residues. The V and J ends lost 0 bases and 5 bases respectively, with 6 bases between them. Germline lookup yields CDR1 SGHRS and CDR2 YFSETQ. DNA of the CDR3: TGCGCCAGCAGCTTGGAGGTCGATCAGCCCCAGCATTTT. Translated: CASSLEVDQPQHF.

This clone turned up a few times. This sequence joins TRBV14 and TRBJ1-6, with 7 bases that match TRBD1. V gave up 4 bases and J gave up 5 bases; unmatched junction bases: 8. The CDR3 covers 16 residues. Germline CDR1 SGHDN, CDR2 FVKESK. This chain's CDR3 is CASSRQGAGDNSPLHF. The CDR3 DNA is TGTGCCAGCAGCCGACAGGGTGCGGGAGATAATTCACCCCTCCACTTT.